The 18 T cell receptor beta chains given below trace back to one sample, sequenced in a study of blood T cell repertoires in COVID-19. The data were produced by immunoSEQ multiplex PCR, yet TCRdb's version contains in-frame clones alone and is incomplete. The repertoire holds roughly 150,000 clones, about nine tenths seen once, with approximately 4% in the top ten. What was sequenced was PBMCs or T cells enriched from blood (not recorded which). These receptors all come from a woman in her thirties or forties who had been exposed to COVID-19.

The chain's CDR3 is CASSYSENTYEQYF. CDR3 in DNA: TGTGCCAGCAGTTACTCGGAGAATACCTACGAGCAGTACTTC. V and J are TRBV6-5 and TRBJ2-7; D ambiguous. CDR1 and CDR2 from the germline V gene are MNHEY and SVGAGI. The V end was cut by 0 bases, the J end by 2 bases, with 8 bases between. The CDR3 has 14 amino acids.

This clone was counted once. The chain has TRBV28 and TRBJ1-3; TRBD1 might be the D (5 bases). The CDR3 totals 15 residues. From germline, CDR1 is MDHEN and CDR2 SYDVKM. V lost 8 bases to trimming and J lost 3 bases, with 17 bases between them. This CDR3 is CASADKGMSGNTIYF. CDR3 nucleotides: TGTGCCAGCGCAGACAAGGGGATGAGTGGAAACACCATATATTTT. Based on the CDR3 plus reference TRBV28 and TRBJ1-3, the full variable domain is DVKVTQSSRYLVKRTGEKVFLECVQDMDHENMFWYRQDPGLGLRLIYFSYDVKMKEKGDIPEGYSVSREKKERFSLILESASTNQTSMYLCASADKGMSGNTIYFGEGSWLTVV.

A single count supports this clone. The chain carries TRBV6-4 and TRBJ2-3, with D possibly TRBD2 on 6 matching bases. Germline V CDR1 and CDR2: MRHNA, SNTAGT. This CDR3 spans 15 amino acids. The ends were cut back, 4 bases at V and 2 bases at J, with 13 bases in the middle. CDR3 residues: CASSVGGANTDTQYF. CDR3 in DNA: TGTGCCAGCAGTGTTGGAGGGGCGAACACAGATACGCAGTATTTT.

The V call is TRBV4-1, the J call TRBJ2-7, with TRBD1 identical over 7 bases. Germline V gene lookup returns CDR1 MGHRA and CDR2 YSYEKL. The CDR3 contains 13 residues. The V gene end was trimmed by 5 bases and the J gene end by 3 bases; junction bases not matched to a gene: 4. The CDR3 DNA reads TGCGCCAGCAGCTCCCGACAGGGCTACGAGCAGTACTTC. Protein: CASSSRQGYEQYF.

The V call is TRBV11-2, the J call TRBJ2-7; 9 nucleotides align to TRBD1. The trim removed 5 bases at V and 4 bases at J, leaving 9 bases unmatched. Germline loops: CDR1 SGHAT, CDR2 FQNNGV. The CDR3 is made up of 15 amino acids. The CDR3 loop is CASSDRDRAGYEQYF. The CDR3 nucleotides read TGTGCCAGCAGCGACCGGGACAGGGCTGGGTACGAGCAGTACTTC. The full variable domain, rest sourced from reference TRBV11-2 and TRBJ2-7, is EAGVAQSPRYKIIEKRQSVAFWCNPISGHATLYWYQQILGQGPKLLIQFQNNGVVDDSQLPKDRFSAERLKGVDSTLKIQPAKLEDSAVYLCASSDRDRAGYEQYFGPGTRLTVT.

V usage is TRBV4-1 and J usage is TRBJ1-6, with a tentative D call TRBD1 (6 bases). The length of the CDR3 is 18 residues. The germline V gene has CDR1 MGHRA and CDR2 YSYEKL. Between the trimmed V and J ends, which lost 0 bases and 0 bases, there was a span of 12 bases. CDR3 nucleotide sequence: TGCGCCAGCAGCCAAGACCCTGGACAGAGCTCCTATAATTCACCCCTCCACTTT. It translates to CASSQDPGQSSYNSPLHF.

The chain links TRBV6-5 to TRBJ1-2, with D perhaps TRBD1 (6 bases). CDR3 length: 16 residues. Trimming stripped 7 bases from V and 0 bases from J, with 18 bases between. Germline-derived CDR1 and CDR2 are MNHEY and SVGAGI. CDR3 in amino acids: CASTYSSTGTNYGYTF. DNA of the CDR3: TGTGCCAGCACCTACTCCTCGACAGGAACTAACTATGGCTACACCTTC.

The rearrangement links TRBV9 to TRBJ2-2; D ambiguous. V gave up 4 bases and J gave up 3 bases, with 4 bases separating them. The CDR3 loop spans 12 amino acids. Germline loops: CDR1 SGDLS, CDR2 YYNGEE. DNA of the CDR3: TGTGCCAGCAGCTCATACACCGGGGAGCTGTTTTTT. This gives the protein CASSSYTGELFF.

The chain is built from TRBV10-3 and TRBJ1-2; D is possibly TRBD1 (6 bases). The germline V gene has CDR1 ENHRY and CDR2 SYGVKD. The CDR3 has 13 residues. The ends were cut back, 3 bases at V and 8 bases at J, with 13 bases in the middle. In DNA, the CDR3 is TGTGCCATCAGTGACAGGGGTACGGAAGGCTACACCTTC. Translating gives CAISDRGTEGYTF.

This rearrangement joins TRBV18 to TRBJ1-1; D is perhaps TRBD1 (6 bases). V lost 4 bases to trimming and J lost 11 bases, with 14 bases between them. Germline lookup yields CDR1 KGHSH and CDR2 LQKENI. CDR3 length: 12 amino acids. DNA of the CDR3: TGTGCCAGCTCACAAACGACAGGTCGGGCTTTCTTT. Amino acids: CASSQTTGRAFF.

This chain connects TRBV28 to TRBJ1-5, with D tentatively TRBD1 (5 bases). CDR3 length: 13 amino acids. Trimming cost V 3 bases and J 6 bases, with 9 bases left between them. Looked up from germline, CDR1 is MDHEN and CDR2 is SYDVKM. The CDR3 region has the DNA TGTGCCAGCAGTTTCAGGGTGGGTCAGCCCCAGCATTTT. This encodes CASSFRVGQPQHF. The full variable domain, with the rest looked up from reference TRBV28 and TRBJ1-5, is DVKVTQSSRYLVKRTGEKVFLECVQDMDHENMFWYRQDPGLGLRLIYFSYDVKMKEKGDIPEGYSVSREKKERFSLILESASTNQTSMYLCASSFRVGQPQHFGDGTRLSIL.

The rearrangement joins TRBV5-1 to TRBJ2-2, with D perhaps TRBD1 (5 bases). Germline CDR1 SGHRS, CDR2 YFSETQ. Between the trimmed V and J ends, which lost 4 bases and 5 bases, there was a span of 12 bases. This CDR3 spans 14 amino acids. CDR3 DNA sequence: TGCGCCAGCAGCCAATCTCCAGGGACCGGGGAGCTGTTTTTT. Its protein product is CASSQSPGTGELFF.

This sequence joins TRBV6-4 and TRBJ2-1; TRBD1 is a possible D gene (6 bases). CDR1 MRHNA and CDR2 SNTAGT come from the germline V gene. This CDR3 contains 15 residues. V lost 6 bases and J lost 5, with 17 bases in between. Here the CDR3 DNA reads TGTGCCAGCAGCTTAACAGGGTTTCGAGACAATGAGCAGTTCTTC. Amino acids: CASSLTGFRDNEQFF.

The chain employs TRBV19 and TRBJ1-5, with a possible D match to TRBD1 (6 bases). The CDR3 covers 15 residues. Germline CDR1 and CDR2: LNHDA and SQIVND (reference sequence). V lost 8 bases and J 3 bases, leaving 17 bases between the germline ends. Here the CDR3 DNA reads TGTGCCAGTCTCCCGGACAGCTCCTACAATCAGCCCCAGCATTTT. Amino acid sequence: CASLPDSSYNQPQHF.

The CDR3 DNA follows: TGTGCCAGCACCGACTCTATTAGCTCCTACGAGCAGTACTTC. The encoded protein is CASTDSISSYEQYF. The rearrangement links TRBV28 to TRBJ2-7; D remains unclear. Germline-derived CDR1 and CDR2 are MDHEN and SYDVKM. V shed 7 bases and J shed 0 bases, with 13 bases lying between them. The CDR3 runs to 14 residues.

The DNA for the CDR3 is TGTGCCGTCAGGGCCCGCCTCTCTGGAAACACCATATATTTT. As protein: CAVRARLSGNTIYF. The J gene is TRBJ1-3, the V gene TRBV19; maybe TRBD1 (5 bases). V was clipped by 11 bases and J by 0 bases, with 14 bases between them. The CDR3 is made up of 14 amino acids. Per the germline V gene, CDR1 is LNHDA and CDR2 is SQIVND (reference sequence). The complete variable domain, with remaining parts taken from reference TRBV19 and TRBJ1-3, reads DGGITQSPKYLFRKEGQNVTLSCEQNLNHDAMYWYRQDPGQGLRLIYYSQIVNDFQKGDIAEGYSVSREKKESFPLTVTSAQKNPTAFYLCAVRARLSGNTIYFGEGSWLTVV.

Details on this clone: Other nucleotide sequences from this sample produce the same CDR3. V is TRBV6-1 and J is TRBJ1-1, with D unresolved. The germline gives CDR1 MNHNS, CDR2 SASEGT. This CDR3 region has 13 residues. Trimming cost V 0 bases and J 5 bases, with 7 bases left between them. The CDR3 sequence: CASSEAGVTEAFF. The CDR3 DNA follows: TGTGCCAGCAGTGAAGCGGGAGTGACTGAAGCTTTCTTT.

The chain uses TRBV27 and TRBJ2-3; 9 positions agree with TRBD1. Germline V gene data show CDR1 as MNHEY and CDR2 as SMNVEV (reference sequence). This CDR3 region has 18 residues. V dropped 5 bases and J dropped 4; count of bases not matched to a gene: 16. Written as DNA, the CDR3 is TGTGCCAGCAGTCGATTCTCCGCAGGGACAGGGCGGGCAGATACGCAGTATTTT. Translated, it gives CASSRFSAGTGRADTQYF.